Each of the 27 T cell receptor beta chains below was sequenced from the same sample in a study of blood T cell repertoires in COVID-19. Sequenced by immunoSEQ multiplex PCR; TCRdb stores in-frame clones only, minus some. Altogether more than 45,000 clones are present, more than 65% being singletons, with the ten largest covering 9.6%. Sequenced: peripheral blood. Source of these receptors: a man older than 75 with COVID-19, enrolled during active disease.

Only a few counts were recorded for this clone. This rearrangement joins TRBV9 to TRBJ2-7; D remains unclear. This CDR3 has 13 amino acids. Germline V gene lookup returns CDR1 SGDLS and CDR2 YYNGEE. V shed 0 bases and J shed 1 base, with 5 bases lying between them. CDR3 nucleotides: TGTGCCAGCAGCGTAGGGCCTTCCTACGAGCAGTACTTC. Translation: CASSVGPSYEQYF. Full variable domain (outside the CDR3, taken from reference TRBV9 and TRBJ2-7): DSGVTQTPKHLITATGQRVTLRCSPRSGDLSVYWYQQSLDQGLQFLIQYYNGEERAKGNILERFSAQQFPDLHSELNLSSLELGDSALYFCASSVGPSYEQYFGPGTRLTVT.

The chain links TRBV19 to TRBJ1-5; 9 bases align to TRBD1. This CDR3 is 16 amino acids long. J was trimmed by 6 bases and V by 0 bases; bases with no gene match: 6. Germline V gene data show CDR1 as LNHDA and CDR2 as SQIVND (reference sequence). The CDR3 reads CASSIEGTGSSQPQHF. The CDR3 DNA reads as TGTGCCAGTAGTATAGAAGGGACAGGGTCTAGTCAGCCCCAGCATTTT.

V usage is TRBV19 and J usage is TRBJ2-2, with TRBD2 matching over 10 bases. Germline V gene lookup returns CDR1 LNHDA and CDR2 SQIVND (reference sequence). The junction had 14 bases not matched to a gene; V was cut back by 6 bases and J by 7 bases. The CDR3 sequence is 17 residues long. CDR3 protein: CASSPIRTSGGVGELFF. The CDR3 DNA reads as TGTGCCAGTAGCCCTATACGGACTAGCGGCGGGGTCGGGGAGCTGTTTTTT.

This chain's CDR3 is CATSVGGAETGELFF. For the CDR3, the DNA is TGTGCCACCAGTGTCGGCGGGGCGGAGACCGGGGAGCTGTTTTTT. This sequence joins TRBV24-1 and TRBJ2-2; possible D gene TRBD2, 6 bases. This CDR3 has 15 residues. The germline V and J ends were trimmed by 5 bases and 5 bases, with 14 bases remaining between them. CDR1 is KGHDR, CDR2 SFDVKD, per germline.

This clone occurred a few times. The rearrangement joins TRBV6-6 to TRBJ1-2; TRBD1 might be the D (6 bases). Germline V lookup: CDR1 MNHNY, CDR2 SVGAGI (reference sequence). V was clipped by 2 bases and J by 2 bases, with 9 bases between them. CDR3 length: 14 amino acids. As DNA, the CDR3 is TGTGCCAGCAGTTACAACAGGGCGAACTATGGCTACACCTTC. This translates into CASSYNRANYGYTF.

This clone showed up just once. The V gene is TRBV3-1 (or the pseudogene TRBV3-2), the J gene TRBJ1-1, with 7 bases that match TRBD1. CDR3 size: 15 residues. Trimming removed 1 base from V and 0 bases from J; junction bases left unmatched: 2. Looked up from germline, CDR1 is LGHDT and CDR2 is YNNKEL (reference sequence). CDR3 in DNA: TGTGCCAGCAGCCAAGGGGACAGACTGAACACTGAAGCTTTCTTT. Translation gives CASSQGDRLNTEAFF.

The chain combines TRBV5-8 with TRBJ1-2, with TRBD1 identical over 10 bases. Germline V gene sequence: CDR1 SGHTS, CDR2 YDEGEE. This CDR3 comprises 15 residues. With 5 bases clipped from V and 5 bases from J, the junction kept 9 bases outside the gene matches. In DNA form, the CDR3 reads TGTGCCAGCAGGGAGCCGGGGACAGGGGATTATGGCTACACCTTC. Translated: CASREPGTGDYGYTF.

This chain links TRBV6-1 with TRBJ1-2; unclear D gene. The CDR3 is made up of 13 amino acids. Germline CDR1 reads MNHNS; CDR2 reads SASEGT. V lost 3 bases and J 7 bases, leaving 12 bases between the germline ends. Here the CDR3 reads CASSDTAASGYTF. The CDR3 DNA sequence: TGTGCCAGCAGTGACACAGCGGCCAGTGGCTACACCTTC.

The chain is built from TRBV30 and TRBJ1-2; TRBD1 aligns across 10 bases. The CDR3 has 15 residues. CDR1 and CDR2 (germline): GTSNPN, SVGIG (reference sequence). Trimming at V came to 5 bases and at J to 4 bases, leaving 10 bases not matched to a gene. The CDR3 coding sequence is TGTGCCTGGGGACAGGGGGGCGCATACCTCTATGGCTACACCTTC. Its translation is CAWGQGGAYLYGYTF.

The chain carries TRBV5-4 and TRBJ2-5, with a weak D call TRBD2 (6 bases). The V gene's germline CDR1 is SGHNT and CDR2 YYREEE (reference sequence). V lost 4 bases, J lost 1 base, and 11 bases lay in between. The CDR3 totals 14 residues. The CDR3 protein is CASSTRLVQETQYF. CDR3 sequence (DNA): TGTGCCAGCAGCACTCGACTAGTCCAAGAGACCCAGTACTTC. The whole variable domain, remainder taken from reference TRBV5-4 and TRBJ2-5, is ETGVTQSPTHLIKTRGQQVTLRCSSQSGHNTVSWYQQALGQGPQFIFQYYREEENGRGNFPPRFSGLQFPNYSSELNVNALELDDSALYLCASSTRLVQETQYFGPGTRLLVL.

The rearrangement uses TRBV4-3 and TRBJ1-2, with D possibly being TRBD1 (5 bases). V was clipped by 1 base and J by 4 bases, with 13 bases between them. The CDR3 length is 15 residues. CDR1 LGHNA and CDR2 YSLEER come from the germline V gene. This CDR3 is CASSQGDGGGYGYTF. DNA for the CDR3: TGCGCCAGCAGCCAAGGTGATGGGGGAGGCTATGGCTACACCTTC.

The rearrangement joins TRBV14 to TRBJ2-1, with 10 bases that match TRBD1. This CDR3 comprises 14 residues. Germline V gene data show CDR1 as SGHDN and CDR2 as FVKESK. V dropped 4 bases and J dropped 7; count of bases not matched to a gene: 4. The CDR3 spells CASSLGQGSNEQFF. CDR3 in DNA: TGTGCCAGCAGCCTGGGACAGGGGTCGAATGAGCAGTTCTTC.

The rearrangement uses TRBV7-7 and TRBJ1-4; TRBD1 matches at 7 bases. The V and J ends lost 3 bases and 12 bases, in that order; junction bases with no gene match: 7. The CDR3 has 13 amino acids. CDR1 SSHAT and CDR2 FNYEAQ come from the germline V gene (reference sequence). CDR3 sequence: CASSLKQGGELFF. CDR3 sequence (DNA): TGTGCCAGCAGCTTGAAGCAGGGGGGAGAACTGTTTTTT.

Of note for this clone: Other DNA sequences of this sample code for an identical CDR3. The genes are TRBV27 and TRBJ1-2; a weak D match, TRBD1 (6 bases). Germline values: CDR1 MNHEY, CDR2 SMNVEV (reference sequence). The CDR3 is 15 residues long. The ends were cut back, 1 base at V and 2 bases at J, with 11 bases in the middle. The CDR3 loop is CASSLLGQGNYGYTF. The CDR3 DNA is TGTGCCAGCAGTTTATTGGGACAAGGGAACTATGGCTACACCTTC.

The rearrangement links TRBV6-5 to TRBJ1-2, with a tentative D call TRBD1 (5 bases). The V gene lost 6 bases and the J gene lost 8 bases, with 16 bases spanning the gap. Germline V gene lookup returns CDR1 MNHEY and CDR2 SVGAGI. The CDR3 is 13 residues long. CDR3 DNA sequence: TGTGCCAGCAGGGAGGGGTCGGCCGGCGGCTACACCTTC. As protein: CASREGSAGGYTF.

V gene TRBV19 combines with J gene TRBJ1-4; D possibly corresponds to TRBD1 (6 bases). The germline V and J ends were trimmed by 5 bases and 0 bases, with 10 bases remaining between them. From germline, CDR1 is LNHDA and CDR2 SQIVND (reference sequence). The CDR3 length is 15 residues. In nucleotides, the CDR3 is TGTGCCAGTAGTGGCCACAGGGCAACTAATGAAAAACTGTTTTTT. This encodes CASSGHRATNEKLFF.

Written as DNA, the CDR3 is TGTGCCATCAGCGCGGGACCCGGGAACACTGAAGCTTTCTTT. As protein: CAISAGPGNTEAFF. The rearrangement uses TRBV10-3 and TRBJ1-1, with TRBD1 as a possible D gene (5 bases). Germline lookup yields CDR1 ENHRY and CDR2 SYGVKD. Trimming took off 6 bases at V and 1 base at J, with 12 bases between the two ends. This CDR3 comprises 14 residues.

The chain recombines TRBV3-1 (or the pseudogene TRBV3-2) with TRBJ1-2; 9 bases are a match to TRBD1. V lost 3 bases, J lost 8 bases, and 7 bases stayed unmatched. The CDR3 contains 14 residues. CDR1 and CDR2 from the germline V gene are LGHDT and YNNKEL (reference sequence). CDR3 sequence reads: CASSHRTGDDGYTF. For the CDR3, the DNA is TGTGCCAGCAGCCATAGGACAGGGGATGACGGCTACACCTTC.

In DNA form, the CDR3 reads TGTGCCAGCAGTTACGGCCTAGCGGGAGTCTACGAGCAGTACGTC. Amino acids: CASSYGLAGVYEQYV. V gene TRBV6-5 combines with J gene TRBJ2-7; 10 bases line up with TRBD2. V gave up 2 bases and J gave up 3 bases; unmatched junction bases: 4. The length of the CDR3 is 15 residues. The V gene's germline CDR1 is MNHEY and CDR2 SVGAGI.

The chain carries TRBV11-3 and TRBJ1-1, with 7 bases matching TRBD1. CDR1 SGHNT and CDR2 YENEEA come from the germline V gene. This CDR3 comprises 15 residues. V was pared by 3 bases and J by 4 bases, with 8 bases of the junction left unmatched. CDR3 loop: CASSLNQGDSTEAFF. CDR3 nucleotide sequence: TGTGCCAGCAGCTTGAACCAGGGGGATAGCACTGAAGCTTTCTTT.

This clone was counted a single time. The CDR3 DNA follows: TGTGCCAGCAGTTACAGGGGCCGGCCCGATGGCTACACCTTC. Translating it yields CASSYRGRPDGYTF. The J gene is TRBJ1-2, the V gene TRBV6-2 or TRBV6-3, with D perhaps TRBD1 (5 bases). The germline CDR1 and CDR2 sequences are MNHEY and SVGEGT. The CDR3 extends over 14 amino acids. V was shortened by 2 bases and J by 6 bases, with 13 bases between the two germline ends.

V is TRBV19 and J is TRBJ1-1, with 7 bases identical to TRBD1. The CDR3 is 14 residues long. Germline loops: CDR1 LNHDA, CDR2 SQIVND (reference sequence). With 5 bases clipped from V and 1 base from J, the junction kept 4 bases outside the gene matches. DNA for the CDR3: TGTGCCAGTAGTTCCTGGACAGGGAACACTGAAGCTTTCTTT. This sequence encodes CASSSWTGNTEAFF.

V usage is TRBV28 and J usage is TRBJ2-5; D possibly corresponds to TRBD2 (6 bases). The CDR3 consists of 14 residues. Deletions cut 8 bases from V and 2 bases from J, with 15 bases between. CDR1 is MDHEN and CDR2 is SYDVKM in the germline V gene. Written as DNA, the CDR3 is TGTGCCAGCCAAAATGGGGGGAAACAAGAGACCCAGTACTTC. It yields the protein CASQNGGKQETQYF.

The chain's CDR3 is CASSPPETGERGYTF. CDR3 sequence (DNA): TGTGCCAGCTCACCCCCGGAGACAGGGGAAAGGGGCTACACCTTC. The rearrangement uses TRBV18 and TRBJ1-2; 8 bases fit TRBD1. Germline loops: CDR1 KGHSH, CDR2 LQKENI. Germline trimming cut 3 bases from V and 8 bases from J; bases unmatched to any gene: 11. This CDR3 region has 15 residues. Based on the CDR3 plus reference TRBV18 and TRBJ1-2, the full variable domain is NAGVMQNPRHLVRRRGQEARLRCSPMKGHSHVYWYRQLPEEGLKFMVYLQKENIIDESGMPKERFSAEFPKEGPSILRIQQVVRGDSAAYFCASSPPETGERGYTFGSGTRLTVV.

The chain carries TRBV7-9 and TRBJ2-7; D may be TRBD2 (5 bases). The CDR3 loop spans 12 amino acids. Germline V gene sequence: CDR1 SEHNR, CDR2 FQNEAQ (reference sequence). V lost 1 base to trimming and J lost 12 bases, with 13 bases between them. Here the CDR3 reads CASSLGRGPAYV. As DNA, the CDR3 is TGTGCCAGCAGCTTAGGACGGGGTCCCGCGTACGTC.

In its sample, this clone was seen a few times. The chain has TRBV6-1 and TRBJ1-5, with unresolved D. The germline V gene encodes CDR1 MNHNS and CDR2 SASEGT. With 0 bases removed from V and 7 bases from J, the gap between germline ends came to 10 bases. The CDR3 covers 14 residues. CDR3 coding DNA: TGTGCCAGCAGTGAAGCCTCGACCGGGCAGCCCCAGCATTTT. Its translation is CASSEASTGQPQHF.

The chain employs TRBV7-2 and TRBJ2-3; 9 bases agree with TRBD2. Trimming at V came to 1 base and at J to 6 bases, leaving 8 bases not matched to a gene. The CDR3 runs to 16 residues. Germline V gene sequence: CDR1 SGHTA, CDR2 FQGNSA. The CDR3 bases are TGTGCCAGCAGCTTAGGGGCTAGCGGGGTTAGTGATACGCAGTATTTT. This encodes CASSLGASGVSDTQYF.